This paragraph reports one T cell receptor (beta chain). The data are from a study of blood T cell repertoires in COVID-19. The table came from immunoSEQ multiplex PCR; TCRdb's copy has only in-frame clones and leaves some out. The repertoire holds about 60,000 clones, with approximately 80% as singletons. V lost 1 base, J lost 2 bases, and 12 bases lay in between. The CDR3 covers 15 residues. Germline-derived CDR1 and CDR2 are SGHRS and YFSETQ. The sequenced sample consisted of PBMCs or T cells enriched from blood (not recorded which). This clonotype originated in a woman aged 40 to 50 with acute COVID-19. V gene TRBV5-1 combines with J gene TRBJ1-1; a weak D match, TRBD1 (5 bases). The CDR3 loop reads CASSLIGGANTEAFF. Here the CDR3 DNA reads TGCGCCAGCAGCTTGATCGGGGGTGCTAACACTGAAGCTTTCTTT.